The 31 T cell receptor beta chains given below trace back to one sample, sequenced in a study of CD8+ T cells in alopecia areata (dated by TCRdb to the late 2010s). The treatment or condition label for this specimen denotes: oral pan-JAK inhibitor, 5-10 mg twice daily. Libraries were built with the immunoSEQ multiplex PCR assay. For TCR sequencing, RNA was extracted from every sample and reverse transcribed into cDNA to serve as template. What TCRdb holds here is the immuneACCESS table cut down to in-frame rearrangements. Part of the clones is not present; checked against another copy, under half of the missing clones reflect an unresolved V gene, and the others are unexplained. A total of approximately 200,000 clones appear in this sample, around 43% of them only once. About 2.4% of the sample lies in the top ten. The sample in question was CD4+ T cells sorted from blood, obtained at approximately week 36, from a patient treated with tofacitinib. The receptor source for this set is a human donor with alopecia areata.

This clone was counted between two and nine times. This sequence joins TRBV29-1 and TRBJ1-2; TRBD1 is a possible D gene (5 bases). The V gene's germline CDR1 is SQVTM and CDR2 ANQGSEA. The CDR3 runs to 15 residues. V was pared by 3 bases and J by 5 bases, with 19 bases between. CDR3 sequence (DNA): TGCAGCGTTGAGGGGGGGAACAGTGATACTTATGGCTACACCTTC. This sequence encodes CSVEGGNSDTYGYTF.

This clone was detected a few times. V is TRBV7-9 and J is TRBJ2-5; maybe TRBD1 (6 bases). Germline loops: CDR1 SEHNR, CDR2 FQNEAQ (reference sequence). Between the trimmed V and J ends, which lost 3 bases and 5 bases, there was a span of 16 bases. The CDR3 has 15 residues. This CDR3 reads CASSFSSGVEETQYF. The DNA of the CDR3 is TGTGCCAGCAGCTTTTCGTCAGGGGTTGAGGAGACCCAGTACTTC.

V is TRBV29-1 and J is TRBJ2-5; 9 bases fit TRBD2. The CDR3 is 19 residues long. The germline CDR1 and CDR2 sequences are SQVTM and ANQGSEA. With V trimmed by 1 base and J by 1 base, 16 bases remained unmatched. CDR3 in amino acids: CSVEGHSGSVVWSQETQYF. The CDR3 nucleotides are TGCAGCGTTGAAGGCCATAGCGGGAGTGTAGTGTGGTCCCAAGAGACCCAGTACTTC.

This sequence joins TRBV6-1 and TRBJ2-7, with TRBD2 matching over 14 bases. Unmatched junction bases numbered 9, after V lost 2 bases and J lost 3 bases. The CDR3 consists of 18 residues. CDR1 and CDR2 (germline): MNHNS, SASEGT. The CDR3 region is CASSERGLAGVLFYEQYF. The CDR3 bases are TGTGCCAGCAGTGAACGGGGACTAGCGGGAGTGCTGTTCTACGAGCAGTACTTC.

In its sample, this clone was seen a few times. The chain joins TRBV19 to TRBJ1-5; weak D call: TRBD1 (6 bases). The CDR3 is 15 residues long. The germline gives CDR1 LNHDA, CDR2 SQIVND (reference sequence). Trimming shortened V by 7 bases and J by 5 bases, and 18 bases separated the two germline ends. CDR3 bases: TGTGCCAGTACCGACTTTTCGGGGGCCTATCAGCCCCAGCATTTT. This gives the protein CASTDFSGAYQPQHF. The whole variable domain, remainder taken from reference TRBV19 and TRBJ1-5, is DGGITQSPKYLFRKEGQNVTLSCEQNLNHDAMYWYRQDPGQGLRLIYYSQIVNDFQKGDIAEGYSVSREKKESFPLTVTSAQKNPTAFYLCASTDFSGAYQPQHFGDGTRLSIL.

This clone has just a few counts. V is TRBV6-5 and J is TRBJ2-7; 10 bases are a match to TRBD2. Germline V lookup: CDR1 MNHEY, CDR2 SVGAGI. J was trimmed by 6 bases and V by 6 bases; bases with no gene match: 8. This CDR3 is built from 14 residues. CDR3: CASSPLAGTGEQYF. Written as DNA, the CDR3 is TGTGCCAGCAGCCCACTAGCGGGAACGGGCGAGCAGTACTTC.

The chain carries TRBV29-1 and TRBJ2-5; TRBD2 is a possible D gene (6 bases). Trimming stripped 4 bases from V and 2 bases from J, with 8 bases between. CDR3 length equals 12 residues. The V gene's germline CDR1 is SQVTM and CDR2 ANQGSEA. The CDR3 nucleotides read TGCAGCGTTGGACTAGTACAAGAGACCCAGTACTTC. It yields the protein CSVGLVQETQYF.

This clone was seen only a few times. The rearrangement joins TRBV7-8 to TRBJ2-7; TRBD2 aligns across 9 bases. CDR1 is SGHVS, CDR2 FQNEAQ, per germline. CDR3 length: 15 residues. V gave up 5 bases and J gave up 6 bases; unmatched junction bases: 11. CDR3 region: CASSTRASGNGEQYF. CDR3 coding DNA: TGTGCCAGCAGCACCAGGGCTAGCGGGAATGGCGAGCAGTACTTC.

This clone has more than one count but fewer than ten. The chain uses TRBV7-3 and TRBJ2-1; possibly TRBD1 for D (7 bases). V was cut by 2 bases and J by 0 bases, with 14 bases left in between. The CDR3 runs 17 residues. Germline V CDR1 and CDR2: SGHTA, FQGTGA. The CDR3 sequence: CASSLSSGGLSYNEQFF. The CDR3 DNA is TGTGCCAGCAGCTTATCATCAGGGGGACTCTCCTACAATGAGCAGTTCTTC.

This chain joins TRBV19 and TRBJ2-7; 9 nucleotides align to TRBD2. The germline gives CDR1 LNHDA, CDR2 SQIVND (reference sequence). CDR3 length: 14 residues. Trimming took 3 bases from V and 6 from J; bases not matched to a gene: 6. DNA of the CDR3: TGTGCCAGTAGTATCTTAGCGGGAGAAGGCGAGCAGTACTTC. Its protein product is CASSILAGEGEQYF.

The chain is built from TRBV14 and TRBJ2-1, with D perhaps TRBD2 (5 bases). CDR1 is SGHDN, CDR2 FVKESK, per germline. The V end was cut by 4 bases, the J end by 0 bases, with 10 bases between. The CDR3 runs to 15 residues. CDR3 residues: CASSPTRDSYNEQFF. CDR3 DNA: TGTGCCAGCAGCCCTACTAGAGACTCCTACAATGAGCAGTTCTTC.

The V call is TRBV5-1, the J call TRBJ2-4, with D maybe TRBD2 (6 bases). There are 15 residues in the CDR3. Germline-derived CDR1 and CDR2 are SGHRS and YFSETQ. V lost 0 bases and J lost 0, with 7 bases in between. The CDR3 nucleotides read TGCGCCAGCAGCTTGGGGGACTTAGCCAAAAACATTCAGTACTTC. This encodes CASSLGDLAKNIQYF.

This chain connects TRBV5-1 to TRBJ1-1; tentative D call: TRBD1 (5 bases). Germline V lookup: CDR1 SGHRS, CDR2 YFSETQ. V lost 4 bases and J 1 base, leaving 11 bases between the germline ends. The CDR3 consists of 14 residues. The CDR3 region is CASSQGRGNTEAFF. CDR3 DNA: TGCGCCAGCAGCCAGGGACGGGGGAACACTGAAGCTTTCTTT. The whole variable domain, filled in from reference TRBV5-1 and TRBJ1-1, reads KAGVTQTPRYLIKTRGQQVTLSCSPISGHRSVSWYQQTPGQGLQFLFEYFSETQRNKGNFPGRFSGRQFSNSRSEMNVSTLELGDSALYLCASSQGRGNTEAFFGQGTRLTVV.

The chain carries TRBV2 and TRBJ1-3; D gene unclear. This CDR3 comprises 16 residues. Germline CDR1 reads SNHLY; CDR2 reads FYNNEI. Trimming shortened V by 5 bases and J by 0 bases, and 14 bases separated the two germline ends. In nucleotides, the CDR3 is TGTGCCAGCAGTTCTTACCCCGCTCCCTCTGGAAACACCATATATTTT. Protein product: CASSSYPAPSGNTIYF. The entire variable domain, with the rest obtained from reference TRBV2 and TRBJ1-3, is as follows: EPEVTQTPSHQVTQMGQEVILRCVPISNHLYFYWYRQILGQKVEFLVSFYNNEISEKSEIFDDQFSVERPDGSNFTLKIRSTKLEDSAMYFCASSSYPAPSGNTIYFGEGSWLTVV.

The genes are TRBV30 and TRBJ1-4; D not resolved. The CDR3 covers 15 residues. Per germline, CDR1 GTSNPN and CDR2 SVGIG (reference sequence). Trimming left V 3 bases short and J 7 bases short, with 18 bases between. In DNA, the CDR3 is TGTGCCTGGAGGTCCCTGGGCAGTGCTTTTGAAAAACTGTTTTTT. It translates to CAWRSLGSAFEKLFF.

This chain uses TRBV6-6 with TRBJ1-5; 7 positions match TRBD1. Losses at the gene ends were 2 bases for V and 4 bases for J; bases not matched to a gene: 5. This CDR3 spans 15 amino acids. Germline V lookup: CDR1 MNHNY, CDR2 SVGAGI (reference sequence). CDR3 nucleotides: TGTGCCAGCAGTTACACGGGGACAGAGAATCAGCCCCAGCATTTT. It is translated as CASSYTGTENQPQHF.

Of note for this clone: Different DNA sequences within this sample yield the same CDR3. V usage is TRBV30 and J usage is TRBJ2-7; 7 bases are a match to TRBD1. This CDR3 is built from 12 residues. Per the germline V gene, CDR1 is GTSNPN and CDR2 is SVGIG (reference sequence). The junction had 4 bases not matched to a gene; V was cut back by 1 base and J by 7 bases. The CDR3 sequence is CAWSGQGREQYF. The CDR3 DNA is TGTGCCTGGAGTGGACAGGGTAGGGAGCAGTACTTC. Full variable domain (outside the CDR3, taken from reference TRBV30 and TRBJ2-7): SQTIHQWPATLVQPVGSPLSLECTVEGTSNPNLYWYRQAAGRGLQLLFYSVGIGQISSEVPQNLSASRPQDRQFILSSKKLLLSDSGFYLCAWSGQGREQYFGPGTRLTVT.

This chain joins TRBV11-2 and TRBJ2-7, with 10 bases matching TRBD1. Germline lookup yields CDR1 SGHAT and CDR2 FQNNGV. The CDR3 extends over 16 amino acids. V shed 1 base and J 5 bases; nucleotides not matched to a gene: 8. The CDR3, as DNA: TGTGCCAGCAGCTTAGGACAGGGGGCGAGTCGGAACGAGCAGTACTTC. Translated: CASSLGQGASRNEQYF.

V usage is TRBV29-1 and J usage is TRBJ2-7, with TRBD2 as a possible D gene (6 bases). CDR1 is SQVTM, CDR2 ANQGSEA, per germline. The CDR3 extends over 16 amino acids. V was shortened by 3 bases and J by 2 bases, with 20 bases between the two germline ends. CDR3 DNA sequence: TGCAGCGTTGAGGGGCTGGCAACGGGAGATACCTACGAGCAGTACTTC. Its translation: CSVEGLATGDTYEQYF.

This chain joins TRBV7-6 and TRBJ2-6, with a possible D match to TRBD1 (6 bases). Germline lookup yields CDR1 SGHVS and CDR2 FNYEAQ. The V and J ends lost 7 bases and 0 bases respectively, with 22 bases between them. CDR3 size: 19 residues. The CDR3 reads CASTLQPGHPFSGANVLTF. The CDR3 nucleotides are TGTGCCAGCACTCTCCAACCGGGACACCCCTTCTCTGGGGCCAACGTCCTGACTTTC.

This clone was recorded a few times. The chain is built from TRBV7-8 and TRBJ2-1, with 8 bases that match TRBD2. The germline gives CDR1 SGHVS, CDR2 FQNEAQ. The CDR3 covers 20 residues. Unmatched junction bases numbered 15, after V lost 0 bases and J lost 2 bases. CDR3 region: CASSLASGSGGLFAYNEQFF. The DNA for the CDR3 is TGTGCCAGCAGCTTAGCGTCGGGGTCGGGAGGGTTGTTTGCCTACAATGAGCAGTTCTTC.

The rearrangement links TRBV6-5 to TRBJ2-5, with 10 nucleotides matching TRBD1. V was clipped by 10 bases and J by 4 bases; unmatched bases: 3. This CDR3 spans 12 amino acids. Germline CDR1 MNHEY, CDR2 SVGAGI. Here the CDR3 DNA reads TGTGCCATCGGACAGGGGGGAGAGACCCAGTACTTC. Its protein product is CAIGQGGETQYF.

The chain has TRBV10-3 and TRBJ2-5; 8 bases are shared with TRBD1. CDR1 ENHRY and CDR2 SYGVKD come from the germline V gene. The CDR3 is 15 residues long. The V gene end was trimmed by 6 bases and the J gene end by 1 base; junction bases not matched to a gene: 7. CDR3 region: CAIRGDRGTQETQYF. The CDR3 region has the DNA TGTGCCATCAGGGGAGACAGGGGCACCCAAGAGACCCAGTACTTC.

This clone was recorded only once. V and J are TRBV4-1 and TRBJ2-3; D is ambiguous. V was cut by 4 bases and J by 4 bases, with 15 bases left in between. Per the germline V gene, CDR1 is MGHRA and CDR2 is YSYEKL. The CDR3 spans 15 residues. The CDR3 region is CASSPLREVADTQYF. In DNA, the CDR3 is TGCGCCAGCAGCCCCCTCCGAGAGGTTGCAGATACGCAGTATTTT.

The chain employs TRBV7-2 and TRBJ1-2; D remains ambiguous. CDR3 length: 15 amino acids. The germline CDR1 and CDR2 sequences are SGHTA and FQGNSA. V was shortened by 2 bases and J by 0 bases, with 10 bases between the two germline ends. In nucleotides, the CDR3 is TGTGCCAGCAGCTTAAAACAGTTAGCTAACTATGGCTACACCTTC. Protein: CASSLKQLANYGYTF.

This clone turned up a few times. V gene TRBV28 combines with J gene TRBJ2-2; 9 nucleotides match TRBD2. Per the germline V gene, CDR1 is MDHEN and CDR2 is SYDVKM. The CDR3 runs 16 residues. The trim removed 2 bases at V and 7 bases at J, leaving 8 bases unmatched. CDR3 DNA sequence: TGTGCCAGCAGTTTACCAGCGGGAGGCAGAAGCGGGGAGCTGTTTTTT. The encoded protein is CASSLPAGGRSGELFF.

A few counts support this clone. CDR3: CASSQDYEQYF. DNA for the CDR3: TGTGCCAGCAGCCAAGACTACGAGCAGTACTTC. This chain links TRBV5-4 with TRBJ2-7; D is unclear. The V end was cut by 4 bases, the J end by 3 bases, with 5 bases between. In germline, CDR1 is SGHNT, CDR2 YYREEE (reference sequence). The CDR3 contains 11 residues.

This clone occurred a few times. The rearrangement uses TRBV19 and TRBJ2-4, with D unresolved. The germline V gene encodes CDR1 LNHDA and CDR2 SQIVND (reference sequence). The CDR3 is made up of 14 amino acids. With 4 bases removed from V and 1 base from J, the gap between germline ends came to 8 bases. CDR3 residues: CASSNFFAKNIQYF. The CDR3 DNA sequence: TGTGCCAGTAGTAACTTTTTTGCCAAAAACATTCAGTACTTC.

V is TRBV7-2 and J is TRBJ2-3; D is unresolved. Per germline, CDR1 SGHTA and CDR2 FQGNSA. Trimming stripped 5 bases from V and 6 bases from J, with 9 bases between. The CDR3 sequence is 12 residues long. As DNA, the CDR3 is TGTGCCAGCAGCACCGAAGCGGATACGCAGTATTTT. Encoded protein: CASSTEADTQYF.

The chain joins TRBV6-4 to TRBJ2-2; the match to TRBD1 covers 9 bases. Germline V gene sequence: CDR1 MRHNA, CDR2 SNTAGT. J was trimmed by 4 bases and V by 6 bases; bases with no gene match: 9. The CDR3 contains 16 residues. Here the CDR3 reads CASSPTGGKITGELFF. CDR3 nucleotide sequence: TGTGCCAGCAGCCCTACAGGGGGCAAAATCACCGGGGAGCTGTTTTTT.

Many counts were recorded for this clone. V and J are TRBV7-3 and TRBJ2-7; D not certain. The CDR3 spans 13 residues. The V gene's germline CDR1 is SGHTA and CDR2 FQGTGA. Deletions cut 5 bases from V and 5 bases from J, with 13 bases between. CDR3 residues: CASSPTRSHEQYF. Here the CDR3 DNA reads TGTGCCAGCAGCCCCACCCGATCCCACGAGCAGTACTTC.